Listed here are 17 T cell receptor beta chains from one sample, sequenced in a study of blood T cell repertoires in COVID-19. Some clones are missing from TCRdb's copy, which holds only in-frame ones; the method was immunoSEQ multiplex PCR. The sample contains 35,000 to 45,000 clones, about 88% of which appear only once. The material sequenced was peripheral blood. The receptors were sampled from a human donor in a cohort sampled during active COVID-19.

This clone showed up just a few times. The CDR3 protein is CASSLANRGLDTQYF. The CDR3 DNA reads TGTGCCAGCAGCTTAGCCAACAGGGGATTAGATACGCAGTATTTT. The rearrangement uses TRBV13 and TRBJ2-3; 7 bases are shared with TRBD1. The length of the CDR3 is 15 residues. V lost 1 base to trimming and J lost 5 bases; unmatched junction nucleotides: 6. Germline CDR1 reads PRHDT; CDR2 reads FYEKMQ (reference sequence).

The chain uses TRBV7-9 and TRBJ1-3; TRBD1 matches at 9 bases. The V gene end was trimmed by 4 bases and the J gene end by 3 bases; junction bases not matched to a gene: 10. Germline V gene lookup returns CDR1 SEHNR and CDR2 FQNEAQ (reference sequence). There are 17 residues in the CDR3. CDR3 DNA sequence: TGTGCCAGCAGCTCTCGAACGGGACAGGGTCGTGGAAACACCATATATTTT. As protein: CASSSRTGQGRGNTIYF.

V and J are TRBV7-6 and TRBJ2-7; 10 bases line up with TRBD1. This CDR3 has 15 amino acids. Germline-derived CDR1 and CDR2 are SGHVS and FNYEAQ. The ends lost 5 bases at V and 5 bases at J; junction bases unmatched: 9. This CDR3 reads CASSPPGTGVHEQYF. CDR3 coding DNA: TGTGCCAGCAGCCCTCCCGGGACAGGGGTCCACGAGCAGTACTTC.

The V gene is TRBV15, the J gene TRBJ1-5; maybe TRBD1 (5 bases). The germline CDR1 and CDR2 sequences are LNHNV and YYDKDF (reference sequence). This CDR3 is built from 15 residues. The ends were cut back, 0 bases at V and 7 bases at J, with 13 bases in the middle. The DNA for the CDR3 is TGTGCCACCAGCAGAGATGATAGGGGTTGGCAGCCCCAGCATTTT. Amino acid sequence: CATSRDDRGWQPQHF.

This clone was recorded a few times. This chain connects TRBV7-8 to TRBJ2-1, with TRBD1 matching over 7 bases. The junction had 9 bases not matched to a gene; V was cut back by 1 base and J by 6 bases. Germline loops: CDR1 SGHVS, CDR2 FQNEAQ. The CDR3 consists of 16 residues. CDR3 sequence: CASSLVKGAGVNEQFF. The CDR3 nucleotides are TGTGCCAGCAGCTTAGTGAAGGGGGCTGGGGTCAATGAGCAGTTCTTC.

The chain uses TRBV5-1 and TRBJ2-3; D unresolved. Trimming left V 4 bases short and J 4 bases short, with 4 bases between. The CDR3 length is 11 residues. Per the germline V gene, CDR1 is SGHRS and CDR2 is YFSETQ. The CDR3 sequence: CASSGADTQYF. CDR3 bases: TGCGCCAGCAGCGGAGCAGATACGCAGTATTTT.

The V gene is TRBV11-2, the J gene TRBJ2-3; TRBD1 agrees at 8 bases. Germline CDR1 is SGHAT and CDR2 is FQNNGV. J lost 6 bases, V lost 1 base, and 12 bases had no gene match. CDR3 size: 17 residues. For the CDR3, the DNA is TGTGCCAGCAGCTTAGCTGGCAGGGGGCTAATAACGGATACGCAGTATTTT. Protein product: CASSLAGRGLITDTQYF. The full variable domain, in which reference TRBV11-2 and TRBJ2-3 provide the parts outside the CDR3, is EAGVAQSPRYKIIEKRQSVAFWCNPISGHATLYWYQQILGQGPKLLIQFQNNGVVDDSQLPKDRFSAERLKGVDSTLKIQPAKLEDSAVYLCASSLAGRGLITDTQYFGPGTRLTVL.

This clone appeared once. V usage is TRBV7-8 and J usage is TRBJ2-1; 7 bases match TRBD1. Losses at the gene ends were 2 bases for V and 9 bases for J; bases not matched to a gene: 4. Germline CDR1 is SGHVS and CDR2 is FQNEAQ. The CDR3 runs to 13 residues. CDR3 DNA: TGTGCCAGCAGCTTAAACTCAGGGGGTGAGCAGTTCTTC. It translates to CASSLNSGGEQFF.

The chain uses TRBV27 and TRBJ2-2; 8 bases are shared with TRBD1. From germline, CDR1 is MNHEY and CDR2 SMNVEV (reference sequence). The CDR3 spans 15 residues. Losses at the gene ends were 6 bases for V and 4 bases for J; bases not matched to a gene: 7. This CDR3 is CASRTGTGTTGELFF. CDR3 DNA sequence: TGTGCCAGCAGAACTGGGACAGGAACCACCGGGGAGCTGTTTTTT.

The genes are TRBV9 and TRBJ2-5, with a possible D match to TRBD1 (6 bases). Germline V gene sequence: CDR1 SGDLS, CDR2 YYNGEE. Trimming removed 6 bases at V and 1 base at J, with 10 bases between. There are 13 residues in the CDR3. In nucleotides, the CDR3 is TGTGCCAGCAACAGGGAGTCCCAAGAGACCCAGTACTTC. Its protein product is CASNRESQETQYF.

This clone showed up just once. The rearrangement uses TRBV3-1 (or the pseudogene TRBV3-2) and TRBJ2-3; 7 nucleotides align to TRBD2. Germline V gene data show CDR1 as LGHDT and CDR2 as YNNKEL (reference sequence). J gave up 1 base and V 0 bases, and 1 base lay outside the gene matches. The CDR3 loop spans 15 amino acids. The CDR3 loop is CASSQDGGGTDTQYF. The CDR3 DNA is TGTGCCAGCAGCCAAGATGGGGGGGGCACAGATACGCAGTATTTT.

For the CDR3, the DNA is TGTGCCAGCAGCTTAGCAGCCGGGACACTTAACACTGAAGCTTTCTTT. Translation: CASSLAAGTLNTEAFF. J is TRBJ1-1 and V is TRBV7-9; the D gene is possibly TRBD1 (6 bases). CDR3 size: 16 residues. The V end was cut by 0 bases, the J end by 2 bases, with 13 bases between. Germline values: CDR1 SEHNR, CDR2 FQNEAQ (reference sequence).

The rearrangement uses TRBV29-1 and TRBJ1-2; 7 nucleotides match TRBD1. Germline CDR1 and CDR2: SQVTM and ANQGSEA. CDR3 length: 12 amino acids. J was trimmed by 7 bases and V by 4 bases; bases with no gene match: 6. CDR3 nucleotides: TGCAGCGTTGTACAGGGGTTTGGTGGCTACACCTTC. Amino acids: CSVVQGFGGYTF.

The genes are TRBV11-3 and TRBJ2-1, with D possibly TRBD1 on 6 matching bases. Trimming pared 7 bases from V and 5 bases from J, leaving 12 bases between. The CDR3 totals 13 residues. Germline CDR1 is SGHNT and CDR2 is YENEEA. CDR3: CASKNRDNNEQFF. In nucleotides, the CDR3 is TGTGCCAGCAAAAACCGGGACAACAATGAGCAGTTCTTC.

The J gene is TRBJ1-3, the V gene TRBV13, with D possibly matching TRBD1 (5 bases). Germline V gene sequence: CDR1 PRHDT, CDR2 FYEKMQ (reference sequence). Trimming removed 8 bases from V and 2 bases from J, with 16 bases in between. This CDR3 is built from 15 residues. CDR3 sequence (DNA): TGTGCCAGCGACCGGGGAGGGGTACCTGGAAACACCATATATTTT. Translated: CASDRGGVPGNTIYF.

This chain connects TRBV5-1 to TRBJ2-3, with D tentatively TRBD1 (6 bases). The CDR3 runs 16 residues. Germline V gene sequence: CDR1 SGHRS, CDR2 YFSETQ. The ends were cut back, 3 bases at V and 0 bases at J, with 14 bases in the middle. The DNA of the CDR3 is TGCGCCAGCAGCTCCAGGGGATCCCTTAGCACAGATACGCAGTATTTT. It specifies CASSSRGSLSTDTQYF. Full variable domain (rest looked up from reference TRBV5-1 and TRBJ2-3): KAGVTQTPRYLIKTRGQQVTLSCSPISGHRSVSWYQQTPGQGLQFLFEYFSETQRNKGNFPGRFSGRQFSNSRSEMNVSTLELGDSALYLCASSSRGSLSTDTQYFGPGTRLTVL.

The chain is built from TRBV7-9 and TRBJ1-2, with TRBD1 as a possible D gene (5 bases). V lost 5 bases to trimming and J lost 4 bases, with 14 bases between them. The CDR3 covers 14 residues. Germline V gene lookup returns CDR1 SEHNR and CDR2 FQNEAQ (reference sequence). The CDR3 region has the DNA TGTGCCAGCAGCCCCCAGGGTTCCACCTATGGCTACACCTTC. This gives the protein CASSPQGSTYGYTF.